A single sample is the source of the 31 T cell receptor beta chains below, sequenced in a study of OX40 agonist ivuxolimab in advanced cancers. Here immunoSEQ multiplex PCR was the method, and the copy in TCRdb shows in-frame clones only, minus some. The profile shows over 85,000 clones, approximately 81% of them singletons. The sequenced sample was CD4+ or CD8+ T cells sorted from blood, obtained in a trial of the OX40 agonist ivuxolimab. These receptors came from an adult with an advanced solid tumor such as melanoma, head and neck, liver or kidney cancer.

The chain is built from TRBV7-8 and TRBJ2-7; D gene uncertain. This CDR3 is 13 amino acids long. From germline, CDR1 is SGHVS and CDR2 FQNEAQ. V lost 5 bases and J lost 0, with 8 bases in between. CDR3 residues: CASSPRASYEQYV. The CDR3, as DNA: TGTGCCAGCAGCCCCCGGGCCTCCTACGAGCAGTACGTC.

This clone occurred once. J is TRBJ2-5 and V is TRBV11-3, with D uncertain. In germline, CDR1 is SGHNT, CDR2 YENEEA. The ends were cut back, 0 bases at V and 5 bases at J, with 7 bases in the middle. The CDR3 covers 13 residues. The CDR3 spells CASSLEFGETQYF. CDR3 sequence (DNA): TGTGCCAGCAGCTTAGAGTTCGGGGAGACCCAGTACTTC.

CDR3 DNA sequence: TGTGCCAGCAGCTTAGTCAGAACAGGGATCTTACACGAGCAGTACGTC. This translates into CASSLVRTGILHEQYV. The V gene is TRBV7-9, the J gene TRBJ2-7; perhaps TRBD1 as D (6 bases). The CDR3 sequence is 16 residues long. V gave up 1 base and J gave up 5 bases, with 18 bases separating them. Germline V gene data show CDR1 as SEHNR and CDR2 as FQNEAQ (reference sequence).

The chain uses TRBV6-5 and TRBJ1-2; 10 bases are a match to TRBD1. Germline-derived CDR1 and CDR2 are MNHEY and SVGAGI. After removal of 6 bases from V and 8 bases from J, the junction contained 9 bases not matched to a gene. CDR3 length: 14 residues. CDR3 sequence: CASSSTGTGAGYTF. The CDR3 DNA is TGTGCCAGCAGCTCGACCGGGACAGGGGCGGGCTACACCTTC.

In its sample, this clone was seen many times. This sequence joins TRBV11-2 and TRBJ1-2; D may be TRBD1 (6 bases). V was trimmed by 5 bases and J by 3 bases, leaving 13 bases between them. The germline CDR1 and CDR2 sequences are SGHAT and FQNNGV. The CDR3 has 14 residues. Written as DNA, the CDR3 is TGTGCCAGCAGCACCCCTAGGGGGGACTATGGCTACACCTTC. Its protein product is CASSTPRGDYGYTF.

The rearrangement uses TRBV7-2 and TRBJ2-1, with 7 bases fitting TRBD2. The CDR3 length is 15 residues. With 2 bases clipped from V and 7 bases from J, the junction kept 8 bases outside the gene matches. The germline CDR1 and CDR2 sequences are SGHTA and FQGNSA. The CDR3 coding sequence is TGTGCCAGCAGCTTACCGGGAGGACTGAAGAATGAGCAGTTCTTC. Its protein product is CASSLPGGLKNEQFF.

The chain recombines TRBV5-6 with TRBJ1-2; weak D call: TRBD1 (5 bases). The CDR3 spans 15 residues. V was pared by 3 bases and J by 2 bases, with 14 bases between. The germline gives CDR1 SGHDT, CDR2 YYEEEE. The CDR3 loop reads CASSSWDGRNYGYTF. The DNA for the CDR3 is TGTGCCAGCAGCTCCTGGGACGGAAGGAACTATGGCTACACCTTC.

The rearrangement joins TRBV4-1 to TRBJ1-1; no clear D gene. Trimming removed 0 bases from V and 3 bases from J, with 11 bases in between. Per the germline V gene, CDR1 is MGHRA and CDR2 is YSYEKL. The CDR3 covers 15 residues. As DNA, the CDR3 is TGCGCCAGCAGCCAAGAGTACGCAATCGACACTGAAGCTTTCTTT. Residues: CASSQEYAIDTEAFF.

The V gene is TRBV5-6, the J gene TRBJ2-5; 9 bases match TRBD1. The V segment lost 1 base and the J segment 5 bases; nucleotides outside the gene matches: 3. CDR3 length equals 14 residues. CDR1 is SGHDT and CDR2 is YYEEEE in the germline V gene. Here the CDR3 reads CASSLSGQGETQYF. CDR3 nucleotide sequence: TGTGCCAGCAGCTTGTCGGGACAGGGTGAGACCCAGTACTTC.

The chain recombines TRBV10-2 with TRBJ2-3; D is perhaps TRBD2 (6 bases). CDR1 and CDR2 (germline): WSHSY, SAAADI. Deletions cut 3 bases from V and 4 bases from J, with 11 bases between. The CDR3 spans 14 residues. CDR3 in DNA: TGCGCCAGCAGTGAAGGGGCGGGATCAGATACGCAGTATTTT. As protein: CASSEGAGSDTQYF.

V is TRBV28 and J is TRBJ2-7; 8 nucleotides line up with TRBD1. Germline V gene sequence: CDR1 MDHEN, CDR2 SYDVKM. The CDR3 is 15 amino acids. The CDR3 nucleotides are TGTGCCAGCAGTTTATCGGCGATAACGGGACAGGCGCCGGACGTC. It specifies CASSLSAITGQAPDV.

This chain uses TRBV5-6 with TRBJ1-4; no reliable D call. The CDR3 totals 15 residues. In germline, CDR1 is SGHDT, CDR2 YYEEEE. V lost 1 base and J lost 5, with 12 bases in between. The CDR3 DNA follows: TGTGCCAGCAGCTTGTGGCAAGTACAAAATGAAAAACTGTTTTTT. Amino acid sequence: CASSLWQVQNEKLFF.

The count of this clone is one. This chain joins TRBV5-5 and TRBJ2-1, with TRBD1 matching 8 bases. The V gene's germline CDR1 is SGHKS and CDR2 YYEKEE (reference sequence). The CDR3 extends over 16 amino acids. Trimming at V came to 0 bases and at J to 7 bases, leaving 9 bases not matched to a gene. CDR3 amino acids: CASSLVPQGVWNEQFF. CDR3 nucleotides: TGTGCCAGCAGCTTGGTGCCACAGGGGGTCTGGAATGAGCAGTTCTTC.

V is TRBV19 and J is TRBJ2-5; no clear D gene. CDR3 length equals 11 residues. Trimming took off 7 bases at V and 4 bases at J, with 7 bases between the two ends. From germline, CDR1 is LNHDA and CDR2 SQIVND (reference sequence). CDR3 in amino acids: CASKNRETQYF. CDR3 DNA sequence: TGTGCCAGTAAAAATCGAGAGACCCAGTACTTC.

The CDR3 is CASSWGRNTEAFF. CDR3 nucleotides: TGTGCCAGCAGCTGGGGGAGGAACACTGAAGCTTTCTTT. This chain joins TRBV13 and TRBJ1-1; perhaps TRBD1 as D (5 bases). Trimming took off 4 bases at V and 1 base at J, with 7 bases between the two ends. Germline V gene lookup returns CDR1 PRHDT and CDR2 FYEKMQ (reference sequence). This CDR3 region has 13 residues.

This chain uses TRBV9 with TRBJ2-1, with D uncertain. Germline loops: CDR1 SGDLS, CDR2 YYNGEE. The V and J ends lost 0 bases and 0 bases respectively, with 10 bases between them. The CDR3 loop spans 16 amino acids. The CDR3 sequence is CASSVESHSSYNEQFF. In DNA, the CDR3 is TGTGCCAGCAGCGTAGAGAGCCACAGCTCCTACAATGAGCAGTTCTTC.

The gene calls are TRBV5-8 and TRBJ2-2, with D perhaps TRBD1 or TRBD2 (5 bases each). Germline-derived CDR1 and CDR2 are SGHTS and YDEGEE. V shed 4 bases and J shed 4 bases, with 20 bases lying between them. The CDR3 has 17 residues. The CDR3 is CASSAGEGRGSTGELFF. The CDR3, as DNA: TGTGCCAGCAGCGCAGGAGAGGGTAGGGGATCCACCGGGGAGCTGTTTTTT.

The chain has TRBV7-9 and TRBJ1-1; a possible D gene is TRBD1 (5 bases). Per germline, CDR1 SEHNR and CDR2 FQNEAQ (reference sequence). V gave up 1 base and J gave up 9 bases, with 15 bases separating them. The CDR3 totals 14 residues. CDR3 coding DNA: TGTGCCAGCAGCTTAGAGGGGACCCCACCGAAAGCTTTCTTT. This sequence encodes CASSLEGTPPKAFF. The full variable domain, in which reference TRBV7-9 and TRBJ1-1 provide the parts outside the CDR3, is DTGVSQNPRHKITKRGQNVTFRCDPISEHNRLYWYRQTLGQGPEFLTYFQNEAQLEKSRLLSDRFSAERPKGSFSTLEIQRTEQGDSAMYLCASSLEGTPPKAFFGQGTRLTVV.

The gene calls are TRBV4-3 and TRBJ1-5; no definite D call. Germline lookup yields CDR1 LGHNA and CDR2 YSLEER. This CDR3 is 15 amino acids long. The V end was cut by 0 bases, the J end by 6 bases, with 12 bases between. CDR3 DNA sequence: TGCGCCAGCAGCCAAGAAGCCGGGAGGCTTCAGCCCCAGCATTTT. Protein product: CASSQEAGRLQPQHF.

Points on this clone: Different DNA sequences within this sample yield the same CDR3. V and J are TRBV7-2 and TRBJ1-5; 8 nucleotides agree with TRBD1. The V gene's germline CDR1 is SGHTA and CDR2 FQGNSA. The CDR3 is 16 residues long. Trimming cost V 4 bases and J 2 bases; bases outside gene matches: 7. The CDR3 coding sequence is TGTGCCAGCAGCTCACGGACAGGGCAGGGCAATCAGCCCCAGCATTTT. This translates into CASSSRTGQGNQPQHF.

This chain joins TRBV28 and TRBJ2-2; D unclear. This CDR3 is 11 amino acids long. Trimming cost V 4 bases and J 3 bases, with 0 bases left between them. The germline gives CDR1 MDHEN, CDR2 SYDVKM. The CDR3 region is CASSYTGELFF. Here the CDR3 DNA reads TGTGCCAGCAGTTACACCGGGGAGCTGTTTTTT.

The genes are TRBV6-4 and TRBJ1-4; possible D gene TRBD1, 5 bases. There are 16 residues in the CDR3. Trimming shortened V by 1 base and J by 8 bases, and 17 bases separated the two germline ends. Germline V CDR1 and CDR2: MRHNA, SNTAGT. CDR3 bases: TGTGCCAGCAGTGACTGGGGCGGGACCCTTGGGGAAAAACTGTTTTTT. The encoded protein is CASSDWGGTLGEKLFF.

A few counts support this clone. This chain links TRBV30 with TRBJ1-5, with D uncertain. Trimming took 0 bases from V and 7 from J, leaving 13 bases between them. The CDR3 is made up of 14 amino acids. CDR1 is GTSNPN and CDR2 is SVGIG in the germline V gene (reference sequence). The CDR3 sequence: CAWSVLGSRQPQHF. The CDR3 DNA is TGTGCCTGGAGTGTACTGGGCTCGAGACAGCCCCAGCATTTT. The full variable domain, rest sourced from reference TRBV30 and TRBJ1-5, is SQTIHQWPATLVQPVGSPLSLECTVEGTSNPNLYWYRQAAGRGLQLLFYSVGIGQISSEVPQNLSASRPQDRQFILSSKKLLLSDSGFYLCAWSVLGSRQPQHFGDGTRLSIL.

The chain is built from TRBV7-9 and TRBJ2-7; the D gene could be TRBD1 or TRBD2 (6 bases each). This CDR3 has 16 residues. Germline V gene data show CDR1 as SEHNR and CDR2 as FQNEAQ (reference sequence). V lost 4 bases and J 6 bases, leaving 22 bases between the germline ends. CDR3 coding DNA: TGTGCCAGCAGCTACGTTGCTGGAGGGGGATTGAGCGAGCAGTACGTC. Translated: CASSYVAGGGLSEQYV.

The CDR3 spells CASSSGQGLYGYTF. In DNA form, the CDR3 reads TGTGCCAGCAGCTCCGGACAGGGCCTCTATGGCTACACCTTC. The chain links TRBV13 to TRBJ1-2; the match to TRBD1 covers 8 bases. CDR1 is PRHDT, CDR2 FYEKMQ, per germline (reference sequence). The CDR3 length is 14 residues. With V trimmed by 4 bases and J by 4 bases, 5 bases remained unmatched.

With respect to this clone: At the DNA level, this CDR3 is encoded by other sequences in the same sample as well. The rearrangement links TRBV5-1 to TRBJ1-5; 12 nucleotides align to TRBD1. Losses at the gene ends were 4 bases for V and 6 bases for J; bases not matched to a gene: 8. Per the germline V gene, CDR1 is SGHRS and CDR2 is YFSETQ. CDR3 length: 16 residues. CDR3 in DNA: TGCGCCAGCAGCCCTGGGGGACAGGGGGCAGGTCAGCCCCAGCATTTT. The encoded protein is CASSPGGQGAGQPQHF.

The chain recombines TRBV4-3 with TRBJ1-6, with TRBD1 identical over 9 bases. The CDR3 sequence is 16 residues long. Trimming at V came to 2 bases and at J to 6 bases, leaving 5 bases not matched to a gene. Germline CDR1 is LGHNA and CDR2 is YSLEER. The CDR3 coding sequence is TGCGCCAGCAGCCAAAAACCGGGACAGGGTAATTCACCCCTCCACTTT. Translating it yields CASSQKPGQGNSPLHF.

The V gene is TRBV6-6, the J gene TRBJ1-2; 8 bases are shared with TRBD1. The CDR3 consists of 14 residues. V gave up 6 bases and J gave up 4 bases; unmatched junction bases: 7. CDR1 is MNHNY and CDR2 is SVGAGI in the germline V gene (reference sequence). In DNA, the CDR3 is TGTGCCAGCAGGCCAGGGGGCGAGAGCTATGGCTACACCTTC. Its protein is CASRPGGESYGYTF.

This rearrangement joins TRBV4-1 to TRBJ1-2; 7 positions match TRBD1. From germline, CDR1 is MGHRA and CDR2 YSYEKL. The J segment lost 8 bases and the V segment lost 1 base, leaving 4 bases of the junction unmatched. CDR3 size: 13 residues. CDR3 DNA sequence: TGCGCCAGCAGCCAAGGGCGGACAGGAGGCTACACCTTC. It specifies CASSQGRTGGYTF.

This clone was observed a few times. The chain is built from TRBV14 and TRBJ2-7, with 7 nucleotides matching TRBD2. After removal of 4 bases from V and 2 bases from J, the junction contained 8 bases not matched to a gene. CDR3 length: 15 amino acids. Germline V lookup: CDR1 SGHDN, CDR2 FVKESK. CDR3 coding DNA: TGTGCCAGCAGCCCCTTCTTGGCGGGGGCCTACGAGCAGTACTTC. It codes for CASSPFLAGAYEQYF.

This clone was counted a few times. The chain links TRBV7-2 to TRBJ1-2; D is unclear. Trimming removed 3 bases at V and 0 bases at J, with 5 bases between. The CDR3 contains 13 residues. Germline V gene data show CDR1 as SGHTA and CDR2 as FQGNSA. The chain's CDR3 is CASSFQANYGYTF. CDR3 nucleotides: TGTGCCAGCAGCTTCCAAGCTAACTATGGCTACACCTTC.